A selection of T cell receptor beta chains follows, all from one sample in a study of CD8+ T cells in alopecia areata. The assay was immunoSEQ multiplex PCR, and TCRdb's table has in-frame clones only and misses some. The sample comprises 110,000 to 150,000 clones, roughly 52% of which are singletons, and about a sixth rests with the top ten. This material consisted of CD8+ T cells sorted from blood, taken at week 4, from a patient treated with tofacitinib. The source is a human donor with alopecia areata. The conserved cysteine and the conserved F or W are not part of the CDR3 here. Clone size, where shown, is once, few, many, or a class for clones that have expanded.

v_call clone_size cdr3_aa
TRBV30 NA AWIGRDSYTDTQY
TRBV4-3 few ASSQDGASGETDTQY
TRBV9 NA ASSPQGSRAGANTEAF
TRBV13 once ASSKGALEQY
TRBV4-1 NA ASRPVATNEKLF
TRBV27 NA ASSISQGASSPLH
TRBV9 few ASSPDPRDEQY
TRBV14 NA ASARPGVADTQY
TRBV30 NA AWIAWTSGDTDTQY
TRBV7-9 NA ASSFGPSTDTQY
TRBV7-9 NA ASSLDPGGSYNEQF
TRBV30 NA AWNLGRADTQY
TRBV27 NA ASSFRDTSYEQY
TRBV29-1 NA SVSSRTGGIYEQY
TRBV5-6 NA ASSLRDRGYGYT
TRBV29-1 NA SVGAIEGYT
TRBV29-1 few SAARDGNTGELF
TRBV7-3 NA ASSQAGRLETQY
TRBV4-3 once ASSQEPTSVGETQY
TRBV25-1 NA ASSESGVETEAF